A single sample gave rise to the 28 T cell receptor beta chains below, sequenced in a study of blood T cell repertoires in COVID-19. Measured with immunoSEQ multiplex PCR; TCRdb has only the in-frame clones, and not every one. The sample yields fewer than 100,000 clones, roughly 77% seen once. Sequenced material: peripheral blood. The receptor source for this set is a human donor in a cohort sampled during active COVID-19.

This clone was seen only a few times. In nucleotides, the CDR3 is TGTGCCAGCAGCAGAGGTGGAGGGGTTAATGAAAAACTGTTTTTT. This codes for CASSRGGGVNEKLFF. V usage is TRBV4-2 and J usage is TRBJ1-4; D perhaps matches TRBD1 (5 bases). Germline CDR1 and CDR2: LGHNA and YNFKEQ. The CDR3 consists of 15 residues. The V end was cut by 5 bases, the J end by 4 bases, with 14 bases between.

This CDR3 is CASSQGLAEGYNEQFF. The DNA for the CDR3 is TGCGCCAGCAGCCAAGGACTAGCAGAAGGGTACAATGAGCAGTTCTTC. The rearrangement links TRBV4-3 to TRBJ2-1; TRBD2 agrees at 7 bases. CDR3 length: 16 residues. With V trimmed by 1 base and J by 4 bases, 7 bases remained unmatched. CDR1 is LGHNA and CDR2 is YSLEER in the germline V gene.

The gene calls are TRBV6-5 and TRBJ2-1, with D perhaps TRBD2 (7 bases). The CDR3 is made up of 14 amino acids. Trimming shortened V by 0 bases and J by 8 bases, and 11 bases separated the two germline ends. CDR1 is MNHEY, CDR2 SVGAGI, per germline. The CDR3 nucleotides read TGTGCCAGCAGTTACTCGGGCGGGGGCGATGAGCAGTTCTTC. Protein product: CASSYSGGGDEQFF.

The chain has TRBV11-2 and TRBJ2-1; TRBD2 is a possible D gene (5 bases). Germline V gene sequence: CDR1 SGHAT, CDR2 FQNNGV. The CDR3 loop spans 15 amino acids. With 2 bases removed from V and 1 base from J, the gap between germline ends came to 9 bases. The chain's CDR3 is CASSLLGISYNEQFF. DNA for the CDR3: TGTGCCAGCAGCTTACTCGGGATTTCCTACAATGAGCAGTTCTTC.

The J gene is TRBJ2-3, the V gene TRBV7-3; 11 positions match TRBD2. Per germline, CDR1 SGHTA and CDR2 FQGTGA. This CDR3 is built from 16 residues. The V segment lost 5 bases and the J segment 0 bases; nucleotides outside the gene matches: 4. CDR3 bases: TGTGCCAGCAGCAAAGGGACTAGCGGTAGCACAGATACGCAGTATTTT. Translating it yields CASSKGTSGSTDTQYF.

J is TRBJ2-1 and V is TRBV7-6; 12 positions match TRBD2. Trimming removed 5 bases from V and 7 bases from J; junction bases left unmatched: 6. Looked up from germline, CDR1 is SGHVS and CDR2 is FNYEAQ. This CDR3 spans 15 amino acids. The CDR3 is CASSATSGRWNEQFF. The DNA for the CDR3 is TGTGCCAGCAGCGCCACTAGCGGGAGGTGGAATGAGCAGTTCTTC.

V and J are TRBV13 and TRBJ2-7; 7 nucleotides match TRBD2. This CDR3 spans 14 amino acids. Per the germline V gene, CDR1 is PRHDT and CDR2 is FYEKMQ (reference sequence). After removal of 5 bases from V and 7 bases from J, the junction contained 11 bases not matched to a gene. DNA for the CDR3: TGTGCCAGCAGCCACCGCCGGGACTACCAAGAGCAGTACTTC. Translating it yields CASSHRRDYQEQYF.

This rearrangement joins TRBV5-1 to TRBJ1-3, with D possibly matching TRBD1 (5 bases). This CDR3 has 16 residues. The germline CDR1 and CDR2 sequences are SGHRS and YFSETQ. V was pared by 4 bases and J by 4 bases, with 18 bases between. CDR3 amino acids: CASSLQGAPSGNTIYF. The CDR3 bases are TGCGCCAGCAGCCTGCAAGGGGCTCCGTCCGGAAACACCATATATTTT.

This clone was seen a few times. The V gene is TRBV4-3, the J gene TRBJ2-3; tentatively, D is TRBD2 (5 bases). The CDR3 covers 13 residues. V was shortened by 4 bases and J by 3 bases, with 8 bases between the two germline ends. The V gene's germline CDR1 is LGHNA and CDR2 YSLEER. The CDR3 protein is CASSPRGTDTQYF. CDR3 in DNA: TGCGCCAGCAGCCCCCGAGGGACAGATACGCAGTATTTT.

The V and J genes are TRBV29-1 and TRBJ2-7; 11 positions match TRBD1. The V and J ends lost 7 bases and 5 bases, in that order; junction bases with no gene match: 10. CDR1 and CDR2 (germline): SQVTM, ANQGSEA. The CDR3 has 14 residues. CDR3 in DNA: TGCAGCGGCCTCTTCCGGGACAGGGGGGACGAGCAGTACTTC. It yields the protein CSGLFRDRGDEQYF.

The chain recombines TRBV5-1 with TRBJ2-5, with 10 bases aligning to TRBD1. CDR3 length equals 16 residues. CDR1 and CDR2 from the germline V gene are SGHRS and YFSETQ. V was clipped by 6 bases and J by 4 bases; unmatched bases: 12. DNA for the CDR3: TGCGCCAGCACCAGATCCCCCGGGACAGGGGCAGAGACCCAGTACTTC. Protein product: CASTRSPGTGAETQYF.

The rearrangement links TRBV5-1 to TRBJ2-3, with 16 bases matching TRBD2. Germline assignment: CDR1 SGHRS and CDR2 YFSETQ. The CDR3 spans 17 residues. V trimming: 2 bases; J trimming: 1 base; junction bases outside the gene matches: 1. CDR3 nucleotides: TGCGCCAGCAGCTTCGGGACTAGCGGGAGGGGCACAGATACGCAGTATTTT. As protein: CASSFGTSGRGTDTQYF.

This chain joins TRBV24-1 and TRBJ2-5, with TRBD2 matching over 7 bases. This CDR3 spans 16 amino acids. CDR1 and CDR2 from the germline V gene are KGHDR and SFDVKD. The V and J ends lost 7 bases and 5 bases, in that order; junction bases with no gene match: 15. The CDR3 DNA reads TGTGCCACCAGGGGAACCGGGGAGGGCCTCGTTGAGACCCAGTACTTC. Translating gives CATRGTGEGLVETQYF.

V usage is TRBV5-1 and J usage is TRBJ1-4, with D perhaps TRBD1 (5 bases). Germline-derived CDR1 and CDR2 are SGHRS and YFSETQ. This CDR3 region has 15 residues. Deletions cut 4 bases from V and 4 bases from J, with 14 bases between. CDR3 DNA sequence: TGCGCCAGCAGCCGCACAGGACGGAATAATGAAAAACTGTTTTTT. As protein: CASSRTGRNNEKLFF.

The rearrangement joins TRBV7-3 to TRBJ2-3, with 9 nucleotides matching TRBD1. The CDR3 is 15 amino acids. CDR1 is SGHTA, CDR2 FQGTGA, per germline. V was clipped by 3 bases and J by 8 bases; unmatched bases: 9. CDR3 sequence (DNA): TGTGCCAGCAGCTTCGTCCCGGGACAGGGTACTACGCAGTATTTT. Translating gives CASSFVPGQGTTQYF.

The J gene is TRBJ1-1, the V gene TRBV19; D is unclear. The CDR3 loop spans 14 amino acids. CDR1 and CDR2 (germline): LNHDA, SQIVND (reference sequence). Between the trimmed V and J ends, which lost 7 bases and 1 base, there was a span of 13 bases. The CDR3 spells CASKGAGRNTEAFF. The CDR3 DNA reads TGTGCCAGTAAGGGTGCGGGTAGGAACACTGAAGCTTTCTTT.

The genes are TRBV7-6 and TRBJ2-1; 7 bases agree with TRBD1. V trimming: 0 bases; J trimming: 0 bases; junction bases outside the gene matches: 8. Germline CDR1 SGHVS, CDR2 FNYEAQ. The length of the CDR3 is 18 residues. CDR3 bases: TGTGCCAGCAGCTTAGCGTTAGGGGGCGTCGGCTCCTACAATGAGCAGTTCTTC. The encoded protein is CASSLALGGVGSYNEQFF.

The chain uses TRBV24-1 and TRBJ2-3, with D possibly matching TRBD2 (5 bases). Per the germline V gene, CDR1 is KGHDR and CDR2 is SFDVKD. This CDR3 contains 15 residues. V lost 2 bases and J 3 bases, leaving 11 bases between the germline ends. The CDR3 sequence is CATSDWARGTDTQYF. CDR3 sequence (DNA): TGTGCCACCAGTGATTGGGCCCGCGGGACAGATACGCAGTATTTT.

Here the CDR3 DNA reads TGTGCCAGCAGCTACGACAGGGTCGGAGGCTACACCTTC. It translates to CASSYDRVGGYTF. The chain carries TRBV3-1 (or the pseudogene TRBV3-2) and TRBJ1-2; 7 bases agree with TRBD1. V lost 5 bases and J lost 8; bases outside the gene matches: 8. Germline CDR1 and CDR2: LGHDT and YNNKEL (reference sequence). The CDR3 extends over 13 amino acids.

The CDR3 region is CASSQDVSAGWNEQYF. The CDR3 nucleotides are TGTGCCAGCAGCCAAGATGTGTCCGCGGGATGGAACGAGCAGTACTTC. The chain is built from TRBV3-1 (or the pseudogene TRBV3-2) and TRBJ2-7, with D perhaps matching TRBD2 (6 bases). V was cut by 0 bases and J by 5 bases, with 17 bases left in between. Per germline, CDR1 LGHDT and CDR2 YNNKEL (reference sequence). The CDR3 spans 16 residues.

The chain uses TRBV5-1 and TRBJ2-5; perhaps TRBD1 as D (5 bases). Germline V gives CDR1 SGHRS, CDR2 YFSETQ. With 1 base removed from V and 5 bases from J, the gap between germline ends came to 15 bases. The CDR3 totals 15 residues. In DNA form, the CDR3 reads TGCGCCAGCAGCTTGCGACAGCCTCTGTTTGAGACCCAGTACTTC. Translating it yields CASSLRQPLFETQYF.

This chain joins TRBV14 and TRBJ2-1; D not resolved. V shed 1 base and J shed 0 bases, with 4 bases lying between them. CDR3 length: 14 amino acids. In germline, CDR1 is SGHDN, CDR2 FVKESK. The CDR3 region has the DNA TGTGCCAGCAGCCAAGCCAACTCCTACAATGAGCAGTTCTTC. Residues: CASSQANSYNEQFF.

CDR3 protein: CASSQQTGVREKLFF. The CDR3, as DNA: TGCGCCAGCAGCCAACAAACCGGGGTACGGGAAAAACTGTTTTTT. V usage is TRBV4-3 and J usage is TRBJ1-4; no clear D gene. Germline values: CDR1 LGHNA, CDR2 YSLEER. The V gene lost 2 bases and the J gene lost 8 bases, with 15 bases spanning the gap. The CDR3 spans 15 residues.

The rearrangement links TRBV6-6 to TRBJ2-1, with 7 positions matching TRBD2. J was trimmed by 7 bases and V by 6 bases; bases with no gene match: 6. This CDR3 has 13 amino acids. The germline CDR1 and CDR2 sequences are MNHNY and SVGAGI (reference sequence). In DNA form, the CDR3 reads TGTGCCAGCAGAAATAGCGGGTATAATGAGCAGTTCTTC. Its translation: CASRNSGYNEQFF.

The chain uses TRBV7-2 and TRBJ1-4, with D perhaps TRBD1 (5 bases). Trimming took off 5 bases at V and 4 bases at J, with 8 bases between the two ends. This CDR3 has 13 amino acids. The germline V gene encodes CDR1 SGHTA and CDR2 FQGNSA. Written as DNA, the CDR3 is TGTGCCAGCAGCAACCAGGGTAATGAAAAACTGTTTTTT. This gives the protein CASSNQGNEKLFF.

This clone has a single count. The rearrangement joins TRBV4-1 to TRBJ2-3; 15 bases are a match to TRBD2. V was pared by 6 bases and J by 3 bases, with 10 bases of the junction left unmatched. Germline V gives CDR1 MGHRA, CDR2 YSYEKL. CDR3 length equals 18 residues. The CDR3 here is CASSLTGLAGGGTDTQYF. In DNA, the CDR3 is TGCGCCAGCAGTCTGACGGGACTAGCGGGAGGCGGGACAGATACGCAGTATTTT.

The chain joins TRBV19 to TRBJ1-5; D gene uncertain. The V end lost 5 bases, the J end lost 0 bases, and 11 bases lay between the germline ends. CDR3 length: 15 residues. Germline V gene sequence: CDR1 LNHDA, CDR2 SQIVND (reference sequence). The CDR3 nucleotides are TGTGCCAGTAGTTTACCTAATTATAGCAATCAGCCCCAGCATTTT. It encodes CASSLPNYSNQPQHF. Variable domain in full (rest from reference TRBV19 and TRBJ1-5): DGGITQSPKYLFRKEGQNVTLSCEQNLNHDAMYWYRQDPGQGLRLIYYSQIVNDFQKGDIAEGYSVSREKKESFPLTVTSAQKNPTAFYLCASSLPNYSNQPQHFGDGTRLSIL.

In its sample, this clone was seen once. The chain has TRBV5-1 and TRBJ2-1; 12 nucleotides line up with TRBD2. Trimming took 4 bases from V and 9 from J; bases not matched to a gene: 11. The germline V gene encodes CDR1 SGHRS and CDR2 YFSETQ. The CDR3 has 16 amino acids. CDR3 DNA sequence: TGCGCCAGCAGCCTTTTGACTAGCGGGAGAAACGGTGAGCAGTTCTTC. Translation gives CASSLLTSGRNGEQFF.